This T cell receptor beta chain originates from a study of beta chain features in type 1 diabetes. As concerns this clone: Its target is not known. Other DNA variants within this sample encode the same CDR3.

The germline V gene encodes CDR1 SGHRS and CDR2 YFSETQ. J gave up 7 bases and V 3 bases, and 6 bases lay outside the gene matches. This CDR3 comprises 14 residues. Broader study findings: Possible PCR preference for shorter templates applied equally to patients and controls. Type 1 diabetes patients showed a moderate but significant shortening of TCRB CDR3s in all four CD4+ subsets. Reduced insertions and increased deletions marked VDJ junctions in type 1 diabetes patients.

Expressed TCRB transcripts got sequenced, as all isolated RNA was reverse transcribed. TCRdb keeps only in-frame clones here, not all; method: immunoSEQ multiplex PCR. The sample shows a few hundred thousand clones, roughly a quarter of them seen only once. The clonotype comes from a woman in her twenties or thirties with type 1 diabetes. Specimen: naive CD4+ T cells from blood. The chain is built from TRBV5-1 and TRBJ1-4; 7 positions match TRBD1. The CDR3 loop is CASSSTGVGEKLFF. In DNA form, the CDR3 reads TGCGCCAGCAGCTCAACAGGGGTTGGTGAAAAACTGTTTTTT. The full variable domain, rest sourced from reference TRBV5-1 and TRBJ1-4, is KAGVTQTPRYLIKTRGQQVTLSCSPISGHRSVSWYQQTPGQGLQFLFEYFSETQRNKGNFPGRFSGRQFSNSRSEMNVSTLELGDSALYLCASSSTGVGEKLFFGSGTQLSVL.